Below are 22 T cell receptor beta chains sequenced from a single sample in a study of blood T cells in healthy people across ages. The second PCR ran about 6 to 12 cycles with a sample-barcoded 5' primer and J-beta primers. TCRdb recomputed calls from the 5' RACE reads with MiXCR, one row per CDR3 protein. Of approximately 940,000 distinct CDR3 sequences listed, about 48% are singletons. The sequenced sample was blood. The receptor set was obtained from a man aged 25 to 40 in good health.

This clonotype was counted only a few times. CDR3 sequence: CASSLDLFASVLTF. The CDR3 DNA reads TGTGCCAGCAGCTTGGATTTATTCGCCTCCGTCCTGACTTTC. The rearrangement uses TRBV5-5 and TRBJ2-6; D unclear. The CDR3 totals 14 residues. Trimming shortened V by 0 bases and J by 12 bases, and 13 bases separated the two germline ends. CDR1 and CDR2 from the germline V gene are SGHKS and YYEKEE (reference sequence).

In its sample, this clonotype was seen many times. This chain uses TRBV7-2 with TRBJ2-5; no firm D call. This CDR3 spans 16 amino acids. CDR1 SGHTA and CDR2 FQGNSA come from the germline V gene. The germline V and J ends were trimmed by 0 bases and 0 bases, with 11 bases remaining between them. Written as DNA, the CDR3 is TGTGCCAGCAGCTTAGCCGGTCAGAGCAACCAAGAGACCCAGTACTTC. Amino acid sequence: CASSLAGQSNQETQYF.

In DNA form, the CDR3 reads TGCAGCGCCGTCCGAGGGGGTGGCGGGGAGCTGTTTTTT. Translated, it gives CSAVRGGGGELFF. The genes are TRBV29-1 and TRBJ2-2; D is possibly TRBD1 (6 bases). Germline-derived CDR1 and CDR2 are SQVTM and ANQGSEA. This CDR3 spans 13 amino acids. V shed 7 bases and J shed 7 bases, with 16 bases lying between them.

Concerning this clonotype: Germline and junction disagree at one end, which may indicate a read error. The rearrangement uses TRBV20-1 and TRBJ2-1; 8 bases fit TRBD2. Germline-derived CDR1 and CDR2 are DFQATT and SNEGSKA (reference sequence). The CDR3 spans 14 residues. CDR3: CSARTSWVYTEQFF. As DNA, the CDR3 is TGCAGTGCCAGGACTAGCTGGGTTTACACTGAGCAGTTCTTC.

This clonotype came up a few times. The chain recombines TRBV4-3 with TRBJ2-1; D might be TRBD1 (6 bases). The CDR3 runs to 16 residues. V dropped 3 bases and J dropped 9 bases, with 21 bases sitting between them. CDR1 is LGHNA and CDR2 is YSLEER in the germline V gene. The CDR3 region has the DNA TGCGCCAGCAGCCAGGACCGGGACAACCAGCTAGGTGAGCAGTTCTTC. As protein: CASSQDRDNQLGEQFF.

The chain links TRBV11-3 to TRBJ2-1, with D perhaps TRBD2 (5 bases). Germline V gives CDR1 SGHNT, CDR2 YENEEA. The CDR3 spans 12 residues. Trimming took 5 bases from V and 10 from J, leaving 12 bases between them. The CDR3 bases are TGTGCCAGCAGCCCAGAGGGCGGGGAGCAGTTCTTC. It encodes CASSPEGGEQFF. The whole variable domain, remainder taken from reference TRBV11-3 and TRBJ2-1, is EAGVVQSPRYKIIEKKQPVAFWCNPISGHNTLYWYLQNLGQGPELLIRYENEEAVDDSQLPKDRFSAERLKGVDSTLKIQPAELGDSAVYLCASSPEGGEQFFGPGTRLTVL.

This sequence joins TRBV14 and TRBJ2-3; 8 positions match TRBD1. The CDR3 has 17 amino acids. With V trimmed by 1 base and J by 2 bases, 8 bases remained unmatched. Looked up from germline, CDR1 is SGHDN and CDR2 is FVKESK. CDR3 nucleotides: TGTGCCAGCAGCCAAGGACTCAGGACAGGGATCACAGATACGCAGTATTTT. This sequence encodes CASSQGLRTGITDTQYF.

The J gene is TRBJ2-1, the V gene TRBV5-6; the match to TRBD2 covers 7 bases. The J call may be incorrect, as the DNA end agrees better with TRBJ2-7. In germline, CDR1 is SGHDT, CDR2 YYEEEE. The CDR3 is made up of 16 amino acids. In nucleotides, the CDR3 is TGTGCCAGCAGCCTCAGCGGGACCGACTCCTACAATGAGCAGTACTTC. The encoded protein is CASSLSGTDSYNEQYF.

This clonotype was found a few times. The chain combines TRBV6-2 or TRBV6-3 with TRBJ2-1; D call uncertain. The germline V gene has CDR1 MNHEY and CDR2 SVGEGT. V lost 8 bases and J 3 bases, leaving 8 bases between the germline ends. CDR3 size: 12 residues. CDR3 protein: CASLRNYNEQFF. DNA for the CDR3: TGTGCCAGCTTGAGGAACTACAATGAGCAGTTCTTC.

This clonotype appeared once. For the CDR3, the DNA is TGTGCCAGCAGCTTAACGGCAGCCGGGACTAGCGGAGATACGCAGTATTTT. Translation gives CASSLTAAGTSGDTQYF. The chain is built from TRBV7-3 and TRBJ2-3; 11 nucleotides line up with TRBD2. There are 17 residues in the CDR3. The germline CDR1 and CDR2 sequences are SGHTA and FQGTGA. With 0 bases clipped from V and 5 bases from J, the junction kept 7 bases outside the gene matches.

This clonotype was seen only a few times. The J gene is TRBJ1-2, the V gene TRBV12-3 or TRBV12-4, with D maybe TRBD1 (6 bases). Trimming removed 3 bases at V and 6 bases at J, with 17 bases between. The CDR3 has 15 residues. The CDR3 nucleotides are TGTGCCAGCAGTTTTAGTGGGGCAGGGGACAATGGCTACACCTTC. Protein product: CASSFSGAGDNGYTF.

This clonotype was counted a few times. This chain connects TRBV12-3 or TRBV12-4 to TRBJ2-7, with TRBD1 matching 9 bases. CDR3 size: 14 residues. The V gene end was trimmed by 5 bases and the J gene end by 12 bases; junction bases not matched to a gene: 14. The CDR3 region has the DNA TGTGCCAGCAGTCCCGGGACAGGGTTAATCGGGTGGTACTTC. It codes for CASSPGTGLIGWYF.

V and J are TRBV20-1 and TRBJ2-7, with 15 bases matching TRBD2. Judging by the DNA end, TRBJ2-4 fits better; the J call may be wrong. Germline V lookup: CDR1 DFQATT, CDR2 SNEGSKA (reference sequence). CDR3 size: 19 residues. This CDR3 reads CSASRGLAGGYLAKNIQYF. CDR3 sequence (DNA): TGCAGTGCTAGTAGGGGACTAGCGGGGGGCTACCTAGCCAAAAACATTCAGTACTTC.

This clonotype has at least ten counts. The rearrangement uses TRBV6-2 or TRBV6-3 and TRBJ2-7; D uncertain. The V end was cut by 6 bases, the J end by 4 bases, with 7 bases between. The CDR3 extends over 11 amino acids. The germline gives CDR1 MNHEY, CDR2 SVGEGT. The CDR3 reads CASSNRYEQYF. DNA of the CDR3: TGTGCCAGCAGCAACCGGTACGAGCAGTACTTC.

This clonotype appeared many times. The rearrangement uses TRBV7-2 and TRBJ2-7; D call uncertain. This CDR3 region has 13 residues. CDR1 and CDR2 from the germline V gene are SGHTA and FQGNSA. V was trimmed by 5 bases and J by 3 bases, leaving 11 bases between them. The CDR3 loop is CASSVGLGYEQYF. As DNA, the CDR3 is TGTGCCAGCAGCGTAGGTTTGGGCTACGAGCAGTACTTC.

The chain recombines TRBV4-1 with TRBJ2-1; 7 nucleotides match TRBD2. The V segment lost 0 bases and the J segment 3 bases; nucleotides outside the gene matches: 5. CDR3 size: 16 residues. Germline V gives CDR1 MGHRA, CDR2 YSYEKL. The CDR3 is CASSQDWRGIYNEQFF. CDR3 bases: TGCGCCAGCAGCCAAGATTGGCGGGGGATCTACAATGAGCAGTTCTTC.

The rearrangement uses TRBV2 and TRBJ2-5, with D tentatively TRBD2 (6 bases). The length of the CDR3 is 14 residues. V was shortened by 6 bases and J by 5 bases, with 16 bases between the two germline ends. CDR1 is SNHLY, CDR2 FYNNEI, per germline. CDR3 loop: CASSGSPSEETQYF. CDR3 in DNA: TGTGCCAGCAGCGGGAGTCCATCGGAGGAGACCCAGTACTTC. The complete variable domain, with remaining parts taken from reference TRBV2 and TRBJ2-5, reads EPEVTQTPSHQVTQMGQEVILRCVPISNHLYFYWYRQILGQKVEFLVSFYNNEISEKSEIFDDQFSVERPDGSNFTLKIRSTKLEDSAMYFCASSGSPSEETQYFGPGTRLLVL.

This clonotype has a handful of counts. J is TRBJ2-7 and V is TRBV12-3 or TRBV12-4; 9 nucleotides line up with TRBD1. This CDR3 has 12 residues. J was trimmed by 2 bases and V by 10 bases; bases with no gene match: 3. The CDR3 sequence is CATGTGTYEQYF. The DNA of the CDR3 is TGTGCCACCGGGACAGGGACCTACGAGCAGTACTTC.

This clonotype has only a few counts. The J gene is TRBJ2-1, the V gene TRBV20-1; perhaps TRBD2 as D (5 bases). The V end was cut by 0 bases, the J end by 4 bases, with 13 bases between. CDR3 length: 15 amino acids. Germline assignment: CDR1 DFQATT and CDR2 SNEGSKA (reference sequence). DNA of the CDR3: TGCAGTGCTAGAGATTTACGGGGAGAGTACAATGAGCAGTTCTTC. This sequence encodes CSARDLRGEYNEQFF.

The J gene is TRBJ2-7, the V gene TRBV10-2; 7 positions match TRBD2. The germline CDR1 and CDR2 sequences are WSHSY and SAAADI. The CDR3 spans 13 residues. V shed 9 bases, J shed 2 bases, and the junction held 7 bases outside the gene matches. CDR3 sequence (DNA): TGCGCCAGTTGGGGGACTATAACCTACGAGCAGTACTTC. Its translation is CASWGTITYEQYF.

The CDR3: CSVLEGRNTGELFF. DNA for the CDR3: TGCAGCGTGCTGGAGGGGAGGAACACCGGGGAGCTGTTTTTT. This chain connects TRBV29-1 to TRBJ2-2; D might be TRBD2 (6 bases). CDR3 length equals 14 residues. CDR1 SQVTM and CDR2 ANQGSEA come from the germline V gene. V lost 6 bases and J lost 1, with 12 bases in between.

CDR3 in amino acids: CSARVPRGTYGYTF. CDR3 nucleotides: TGCAGTGCTAGAGTCCCCAGGGGGACCTATGGCTACACCTTC. V and J are TRBV20-1 and TRBJ1-2; 7 bases agree with TRBD1. Germline V gene data show CDR1 as DFQATT and CDR2 as SNEGSKA (reference sequence). Trimming removed 1 base from V and 4 bases from J; junction bases left unmatched: 6. CDR3 size: 14 residues.